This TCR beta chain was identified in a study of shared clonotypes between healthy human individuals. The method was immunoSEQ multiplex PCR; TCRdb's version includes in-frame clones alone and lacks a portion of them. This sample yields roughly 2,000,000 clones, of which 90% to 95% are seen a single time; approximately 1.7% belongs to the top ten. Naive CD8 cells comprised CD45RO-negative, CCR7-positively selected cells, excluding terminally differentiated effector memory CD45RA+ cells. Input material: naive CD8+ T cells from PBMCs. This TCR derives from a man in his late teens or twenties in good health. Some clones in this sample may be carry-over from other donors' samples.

CDR3 DNA sequence: TGTGCCAGCAGTTTCTCTAGCGGGAACAATGAGCAGTTCTTC. Translation gives CASSFSSGNNEQFF. This sequence joins TRBV27 and TRBJ2-1; 9 nucleotides match TRBD2. Germline V CDR1 and CDR2: MNHEY, SMNVEV (reference sequence). With V trimmed by 3 bases and J by 5 bases, 2 bases remained unmatched. This CDR3 has 14 amino acids.